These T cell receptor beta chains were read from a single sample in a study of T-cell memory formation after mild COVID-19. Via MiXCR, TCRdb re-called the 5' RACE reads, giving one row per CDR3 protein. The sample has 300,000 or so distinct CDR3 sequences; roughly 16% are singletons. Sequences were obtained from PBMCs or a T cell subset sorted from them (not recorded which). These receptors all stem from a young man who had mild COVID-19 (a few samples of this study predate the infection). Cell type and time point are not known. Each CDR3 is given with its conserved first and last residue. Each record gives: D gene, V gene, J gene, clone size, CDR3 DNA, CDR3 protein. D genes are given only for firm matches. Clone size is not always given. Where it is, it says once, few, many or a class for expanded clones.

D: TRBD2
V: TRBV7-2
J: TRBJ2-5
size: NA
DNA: TGTGCCAGCAGCCCTGGGGGGGACCAAGAGACCCAGTACTTC
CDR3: CASSPGGDQETQYF

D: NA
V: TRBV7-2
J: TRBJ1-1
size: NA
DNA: TGTGCCAGCAGCTCGGTGCCGGGGTACACTGAAGCTTTCTTT
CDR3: CASSSVPGYTEAFF

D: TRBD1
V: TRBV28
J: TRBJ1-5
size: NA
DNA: TGTGCCAGCAGTGTCATGACAGGGACCTCGGAGCCCCAGCATTTT
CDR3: CASSVMTGTSEPQHF

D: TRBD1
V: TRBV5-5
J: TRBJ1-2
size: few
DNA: TGTGCCAGCAGCTCGACAGGGGCTAACTATGGCTACACCTTC
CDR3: CASSSTGANYGYTF

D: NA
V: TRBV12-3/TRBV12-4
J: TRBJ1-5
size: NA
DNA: TGTGCCAGCAGTTTAGGGTCGGGTGGCAATCAGCCCCAGCATTTT
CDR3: CASSLGSGGNQPQHF

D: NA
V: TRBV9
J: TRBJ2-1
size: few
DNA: TGTGCCAGCAGCGTAGTAGGTCAGGGACTCTACAATGAGCAGTTCTTC
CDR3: CASSVVGQGLYNEQFF

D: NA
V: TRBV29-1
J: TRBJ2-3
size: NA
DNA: TGCAGCGTTGAACAGGGGATTTCCGCCACAGATACGCAGTATTTT
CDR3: CSVEQGISATDTQYF

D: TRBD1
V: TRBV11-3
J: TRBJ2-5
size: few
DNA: TGTGCCAGCAGCTTAGTATTCGGACAGGGAAGTCAAGAGACCCAGTACTTC
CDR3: CASSLVFGQGSQETQYF

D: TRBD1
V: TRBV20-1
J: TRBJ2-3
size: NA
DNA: TGCAGTGCTAGAGATGCAGGGGGCACCACAGATACGCAGTATTTT
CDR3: CSARDAGGTTDTQYF

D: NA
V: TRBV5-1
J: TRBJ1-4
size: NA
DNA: TGCGCCAGCAGCCCCCGACGGGGGTCAACTAATGAAAAACTGTTTTTT
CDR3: CASSPRRGSTNEKLFF

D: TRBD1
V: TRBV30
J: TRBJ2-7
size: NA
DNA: TGTGCCTGGACTCGGGACAGCTACGAGCAGTACTTC
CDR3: CAWTRDSYEQYF

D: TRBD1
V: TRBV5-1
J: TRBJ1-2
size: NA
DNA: TGCGCCAGCAGCGGGGGGACAGGCGTTGATTTCCATGGCTACACCTTC
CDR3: CASSGGTGVDFHGYTF

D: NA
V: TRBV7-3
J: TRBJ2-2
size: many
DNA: TGTGCCAGCAGCTTTCACGGACAGAACACCGGGGAGCTGTTTTTT
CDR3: CASSFHGQNTGELFF

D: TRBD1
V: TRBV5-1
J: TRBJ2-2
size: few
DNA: TGCGCCAGCAGCAAGGGACAGGACACCGGGGAGCTGTTTTTT
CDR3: CASSKGQDTGELFF

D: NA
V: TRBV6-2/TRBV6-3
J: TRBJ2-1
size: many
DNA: TGTGCCAGCAGTTCAACGAGGGGGGTCAATGAGCAGTTCTTC
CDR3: CASSSTRGVNEQFF

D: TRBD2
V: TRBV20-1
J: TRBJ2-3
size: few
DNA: TGCAGTGCATACCGGACTAGCGGAAGCACAGATACGCAGTATTTT
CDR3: CSAYRTSGSTDTQYF

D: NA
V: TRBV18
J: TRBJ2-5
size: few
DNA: TGTGCCAGCTCAGGCAGACAAGAGACCCAGTACTTC
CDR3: CASSGRQETQYF

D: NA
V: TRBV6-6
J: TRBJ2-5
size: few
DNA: TGTGCCAGCCGTCGCCCGTCCCGGGGCGGCGGATCACAAGAGACCCAGTACTTC
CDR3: CASRRPSRGGGSQETQYF

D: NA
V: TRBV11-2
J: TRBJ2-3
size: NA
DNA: TGTGCCAGCAGCCGTGAGATCACAGATACGCAGTATTTT
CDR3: CASSREITDTQYF

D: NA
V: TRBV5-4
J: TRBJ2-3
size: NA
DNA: TGTGCCAGCAGGGGGAGGACGGCCTCGGGGGAAATAGATACGCAGTATTTT
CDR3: CASRGRTASGEIDTQYF

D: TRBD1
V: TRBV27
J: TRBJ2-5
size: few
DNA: TGTGCCAGCAGTTTATACGCAAACAGGGGAACCCAGTACTTC
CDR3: CASSLYANRGTQYF

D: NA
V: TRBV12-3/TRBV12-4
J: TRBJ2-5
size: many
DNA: TGTGCCAGCAGTTTATCGGGCAGAGGGGGAGAGACCCAGTACTTC
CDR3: CASSLSGRGGETQYF

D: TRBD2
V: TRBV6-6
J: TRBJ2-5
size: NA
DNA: TGTGCCAGCGCACCCGGCGGGGGGGCGCGAGAGACCCAGTACTTC
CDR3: CASAPGGGARETQYF

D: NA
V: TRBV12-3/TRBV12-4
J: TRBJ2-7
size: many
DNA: TGTGCCAGCAGTTTCCGATACGAGCAGTACTTC
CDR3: CASSFRYEQYF